This T cell receptor beta chain was obtained from a study of control samples from healthy donors and cancer patients (dated by TCRdb to 2019 to 2021). The CDR3 numbers 17 residues from cysteine through phenylalanine. CDR3 DNA only is kept here, 51 bases in frame from base 1. The CDR1 and CDR2 encoded by the germline V gene (reference sequence) are LNHNV and YYDKDF. Clipping removes 0 bases from V and 6 bases from J, with 4 as the unmatched junction base count. The library came from the immunoSEQ multiplex PCR assay. The table was pulled from immuneACCESS by TCRdb, which kept in-frame rearrangements only. Such tables lose some clones; where checked, under half of the loss comes from unresolved V genes, and the rest has no known cause. For this sample there are 140,000 to 150,000 clones; roughly 89% appear just once. In total, the top ten clones hold around 4.7% of the sample. Concerning this clone: What this receptor recognizes is not known. Base qualities are not at hand, and no much larger clone is one base apart.

The sequence is built from TRBV15 and TRBJ2-2; the junction holds 13 bases that match TRBD2. The clonotype originates from a young man in good health. Sequencing used blood. CDR3 region: CATSRDEGLAGSGELFF. Here is the DNA: TGTGCCACCAGCAGAGATGAGGGACTAGCGGGGTCCGGGGAGCTGTTTTTT.